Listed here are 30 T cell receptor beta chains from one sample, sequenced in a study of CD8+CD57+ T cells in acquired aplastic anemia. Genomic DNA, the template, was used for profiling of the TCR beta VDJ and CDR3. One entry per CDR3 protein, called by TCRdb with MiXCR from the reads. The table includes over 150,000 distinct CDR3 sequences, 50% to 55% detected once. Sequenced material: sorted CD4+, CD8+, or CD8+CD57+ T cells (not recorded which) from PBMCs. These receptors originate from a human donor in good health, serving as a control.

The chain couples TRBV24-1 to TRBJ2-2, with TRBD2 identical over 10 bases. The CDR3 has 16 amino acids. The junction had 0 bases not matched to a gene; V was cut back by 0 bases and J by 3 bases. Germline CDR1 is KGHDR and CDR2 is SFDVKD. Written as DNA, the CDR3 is TGTGCCACCAGTGATTTGCTAGCGGGAGACACCGGGGAGCTGTTTTTT. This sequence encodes CATSDLLAGDTGELFF.

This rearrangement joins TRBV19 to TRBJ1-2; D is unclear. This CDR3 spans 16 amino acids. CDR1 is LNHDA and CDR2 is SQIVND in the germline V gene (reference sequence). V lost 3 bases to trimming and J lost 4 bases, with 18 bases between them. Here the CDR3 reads CASSITEAGGFYGYTF. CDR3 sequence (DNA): TGTGCCAGTAGTATTACAGAGGCAGGCGGCTTCTATGGCTACACCTTC.

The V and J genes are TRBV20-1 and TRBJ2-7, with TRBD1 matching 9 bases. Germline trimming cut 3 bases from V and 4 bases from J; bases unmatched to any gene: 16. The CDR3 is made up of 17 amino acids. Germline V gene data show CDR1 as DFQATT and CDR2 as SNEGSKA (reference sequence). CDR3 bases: TGCAGTGCTAGGGGCTATAGGGCCTCGACAGGGGGTTACGAGCAGTACTTC. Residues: CSARGYRASTGGYEQYF.

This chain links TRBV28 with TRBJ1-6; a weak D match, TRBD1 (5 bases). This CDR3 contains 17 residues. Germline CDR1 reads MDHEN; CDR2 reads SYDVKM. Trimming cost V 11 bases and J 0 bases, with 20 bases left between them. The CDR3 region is CAGRALTGSSYNSPLHF. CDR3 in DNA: TGTGCCGGCCGAGCACTTACAGGCAGCTCCTATAATTCACCCCTCCACTTT.

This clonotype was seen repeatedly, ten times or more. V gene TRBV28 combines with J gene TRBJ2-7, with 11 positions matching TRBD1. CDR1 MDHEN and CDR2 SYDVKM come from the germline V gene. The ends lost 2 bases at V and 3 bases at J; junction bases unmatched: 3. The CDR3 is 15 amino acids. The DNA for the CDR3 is TGTGCCAGCAGTTTAGCGGGACAGGGGGGCTACGAGCAGTACTTC. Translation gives CASSLAGQGGYEQYF.

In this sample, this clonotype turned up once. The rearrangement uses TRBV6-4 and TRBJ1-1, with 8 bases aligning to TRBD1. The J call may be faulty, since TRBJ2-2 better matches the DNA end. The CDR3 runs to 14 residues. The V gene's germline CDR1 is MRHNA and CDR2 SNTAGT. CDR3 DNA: TGTGCCAGCAGTTCGACAGGGGCCCACGGGGAGCTGTTTTTT. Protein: CASSSTGAHGELFF.

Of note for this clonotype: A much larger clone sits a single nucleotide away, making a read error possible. CDR3 region: CSTTSGLANEKLFF. CDR3 bases: TGCAGTACTACCTCGGGGCTTGCTAATGAAAAACTGTTTTTT. The chain is built from TRBV20-1 and TRBJ1-4; D may be TRBD1 (5 bases). The germline CDR1 and CDR2 sequences are DFQATT and SNEGSKA (reference sequence). The germline V and J ends were trimmed by 8 bases and 3 bases, with 16 bases remaining between them. This CDR3 is built from 14 residues.

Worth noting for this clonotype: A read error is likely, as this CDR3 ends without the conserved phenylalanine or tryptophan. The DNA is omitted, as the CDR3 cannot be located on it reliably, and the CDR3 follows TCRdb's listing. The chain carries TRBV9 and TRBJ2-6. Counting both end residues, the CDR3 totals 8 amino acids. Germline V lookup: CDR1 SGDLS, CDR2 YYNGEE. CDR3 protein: CASRNGPT.

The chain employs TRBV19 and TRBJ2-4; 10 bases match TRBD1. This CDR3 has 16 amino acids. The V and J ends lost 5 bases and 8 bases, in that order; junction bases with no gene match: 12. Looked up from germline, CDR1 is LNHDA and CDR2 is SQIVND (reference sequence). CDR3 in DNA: TGTGCCAGTAGTTTACCCCGGGACAGGGGTGGGGACATTCAGTACTTC. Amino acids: CASSLPRDRGGDIQYF.

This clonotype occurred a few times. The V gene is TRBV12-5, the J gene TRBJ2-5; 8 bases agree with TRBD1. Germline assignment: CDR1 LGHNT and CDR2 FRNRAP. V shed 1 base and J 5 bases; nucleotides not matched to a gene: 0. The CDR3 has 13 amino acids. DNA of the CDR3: TGTGCTAGTGGTTTGGGACAGGGGGAGACCCAGTACTTC. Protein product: CASGLGQGETQYF.

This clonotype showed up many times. The CDR3 DNA sequence: TGTGCCCGAGGGGTGGGGCAGCCCCAGCATTTT. Protein: CARGVGQPQHF. The chain joins TRBV19 to TRBJ1-5, with D perhaps matching TRBD1 (5 bases). The CDR3 is 11 residues long. Germline CDR1 LNHDA, CDR2 SQIVND (reference sequence). V lost 11 bases and J 7 bases, leaving 12 bases between the germline ends.

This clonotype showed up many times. CDR3 region: CASTMEGDYGYTF. The CDR3, as DNA: TGTGCCAGTACCATGGAGGGGGACTATGGCTACACCTTC. This chain links TRBV28 with TRBJ1-2, with a weak D call TRBD1 (6 bases). The CDR3 contains 13 residues. Germline-derived CDR1 and CDR2 are MDHEN and SYDVKM. The V gene lost 9 bases and the J gene lost 3 bases, with 14 bases spanning the gap.

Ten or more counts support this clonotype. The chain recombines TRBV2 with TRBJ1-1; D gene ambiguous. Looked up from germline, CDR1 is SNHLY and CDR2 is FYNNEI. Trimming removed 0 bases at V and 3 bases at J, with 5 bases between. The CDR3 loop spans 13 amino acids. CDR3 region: CASSEADYTEAFF. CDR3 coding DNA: TGTGCCAGCAGTGAAGCCGATTACACTGAAGCTTTCTTT.

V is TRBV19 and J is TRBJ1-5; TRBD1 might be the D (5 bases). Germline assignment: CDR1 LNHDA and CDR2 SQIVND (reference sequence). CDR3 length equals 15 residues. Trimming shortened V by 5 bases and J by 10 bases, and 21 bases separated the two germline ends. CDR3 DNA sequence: TGTGCCAGTAGTCTGGGACGGGCGTGGGGTTCACCCCAGCATTTT. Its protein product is CASSLGRAWGSPQHF.

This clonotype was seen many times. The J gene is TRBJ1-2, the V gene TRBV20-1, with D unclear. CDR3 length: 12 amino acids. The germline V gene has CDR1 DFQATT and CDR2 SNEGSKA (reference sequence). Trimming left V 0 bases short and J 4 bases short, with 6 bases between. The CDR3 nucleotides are TGCAGTGCTAGAGATCCCCTCTATGGCTACACCTTC. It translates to CSARDPLYGYTF.

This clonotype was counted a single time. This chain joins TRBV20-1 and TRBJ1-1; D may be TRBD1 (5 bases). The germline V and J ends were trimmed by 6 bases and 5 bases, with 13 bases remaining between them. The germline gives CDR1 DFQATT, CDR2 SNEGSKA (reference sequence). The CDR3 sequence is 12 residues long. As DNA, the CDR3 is TGCAGTGCCAGGCTCGGGGGGACTGAAGCTTTCTTT. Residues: CSARLGGTEAFF.

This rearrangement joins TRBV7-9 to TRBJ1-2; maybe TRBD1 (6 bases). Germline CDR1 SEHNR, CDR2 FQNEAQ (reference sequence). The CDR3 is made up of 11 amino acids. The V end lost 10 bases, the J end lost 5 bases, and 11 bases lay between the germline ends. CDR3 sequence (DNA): TGTGCCATCTTACAGGGATATGGCTACACCTTC. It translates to CAILQGYGYTF.

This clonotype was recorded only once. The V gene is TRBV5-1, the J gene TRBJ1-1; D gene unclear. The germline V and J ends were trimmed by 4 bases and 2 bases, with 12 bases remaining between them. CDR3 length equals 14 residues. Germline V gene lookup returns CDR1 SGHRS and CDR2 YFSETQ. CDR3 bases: TGCGCCAGCAGCCAAGCGGATGGTAACACTGAAGCTTTCTTT. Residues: CASSQADGNTEAFF. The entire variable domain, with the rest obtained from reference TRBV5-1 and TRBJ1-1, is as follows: KAGVTQTPRYLIKTRGQQVTLSCSPISGHRSVSWYQQTPGQGLQFLFEYFSETQRNKGNFPGRFSGRQFSNSRSEMNVSTLELGDSALYLCASSQADGNTEAFFGQGTRLTVV.

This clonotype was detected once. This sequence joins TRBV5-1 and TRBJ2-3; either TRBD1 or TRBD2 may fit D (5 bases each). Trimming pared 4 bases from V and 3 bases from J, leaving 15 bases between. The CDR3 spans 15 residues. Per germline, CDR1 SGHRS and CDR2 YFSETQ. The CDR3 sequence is CASSTAWGGTDTQYF. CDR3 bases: TGCGCCAGCAGCACCGCATGGGGCGGGACAGATACGCAGTATTTT.

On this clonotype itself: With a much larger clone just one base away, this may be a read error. In DNA form, the CDR3 reads TGCGCCAGCAGTAGACGGGGGTCCACTGGAAACACCATATATTTT. It yields the protein CASSRRGSTGNTIYF. The chain couples TRBV10-2 to TRBJ1-3; D may be TRBD1 (5 bases). V was trimmed by 5 bases and J by 2 bases, leaving 13 bases between them. This CDR3 is built from 15 residues. Germline CDR1 WSHSY, CDR2 SAAADI.

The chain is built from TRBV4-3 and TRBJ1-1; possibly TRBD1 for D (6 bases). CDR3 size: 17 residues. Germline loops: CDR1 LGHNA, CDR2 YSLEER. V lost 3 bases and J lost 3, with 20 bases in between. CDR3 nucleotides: TGCGCCAGCAGCCACTACACAGGGAGCCTATGGGACACTGAAGCTTTCTTT. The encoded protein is CASSHYTGSLWDTEAFF.

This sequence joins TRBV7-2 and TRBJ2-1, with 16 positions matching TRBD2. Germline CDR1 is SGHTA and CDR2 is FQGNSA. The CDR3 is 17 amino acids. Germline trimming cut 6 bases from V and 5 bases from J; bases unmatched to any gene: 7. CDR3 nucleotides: TGTGCCAGCAGGTTTGCCGGGACTAGCGGGGGGGACAATGAGCAGTTCTTC. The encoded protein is CASRFAGTSGGDNEQFF.

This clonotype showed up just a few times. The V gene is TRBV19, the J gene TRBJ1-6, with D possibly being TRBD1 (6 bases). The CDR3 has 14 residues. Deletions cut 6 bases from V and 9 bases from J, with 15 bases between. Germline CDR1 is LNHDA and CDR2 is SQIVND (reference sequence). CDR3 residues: CASRPTGRGSPLHF. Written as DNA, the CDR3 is TGTGCCAGTAGACCTACAGGGAGGGGTTCACCCCTCCACTTT.

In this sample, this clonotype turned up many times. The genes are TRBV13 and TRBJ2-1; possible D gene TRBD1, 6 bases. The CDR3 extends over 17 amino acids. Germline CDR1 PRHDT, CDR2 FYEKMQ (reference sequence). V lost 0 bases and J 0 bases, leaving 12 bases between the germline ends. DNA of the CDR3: TGTGCCAGCAGCTTAGGAGGCAGGGGAAGCTCCTACAATGAGCAGTTCTTC. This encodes CASSLGGRGSSYNEQFF.

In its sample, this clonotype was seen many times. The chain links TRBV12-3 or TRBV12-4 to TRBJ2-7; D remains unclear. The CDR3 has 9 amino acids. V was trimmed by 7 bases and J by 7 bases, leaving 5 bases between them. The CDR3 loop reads CASMGEQYF. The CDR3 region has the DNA TGTGCCAGCATGGGTGAGCAGTACTTC.

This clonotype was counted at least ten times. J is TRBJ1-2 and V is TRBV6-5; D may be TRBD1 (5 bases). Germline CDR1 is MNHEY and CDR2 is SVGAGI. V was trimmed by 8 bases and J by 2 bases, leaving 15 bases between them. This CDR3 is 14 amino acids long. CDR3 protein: CASGGTLANYGYTF. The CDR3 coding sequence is TGTGCCAGCGGGGGGACCCTAGCAAACTATGGCTACACCTTC.

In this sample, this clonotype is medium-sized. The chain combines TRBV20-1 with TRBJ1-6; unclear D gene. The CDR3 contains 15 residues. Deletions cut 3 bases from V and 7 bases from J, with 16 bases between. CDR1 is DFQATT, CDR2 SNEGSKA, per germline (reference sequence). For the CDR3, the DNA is TGCAGTGCTAGGGCACCCGGGGTTAGGAATTCACCCCTCCACTTT. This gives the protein CSARAPGVRNSPLHF.

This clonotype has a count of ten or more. This CDR3 reads CSVPSGGYGDGYTF. The CDR3, as DNA: TGCAGCGTTCCATCCGGTGGCTACGGGGATGGCTACACCTTC. V is TRBV29-1 and J is TRBJ1-2, with D unclear. From germline, CDR1 is SQVTM and CDR2 ANQGSEA. The CDR3 consists of 14 residues. V was clipped by 5 bases and J by 6 bases, with 19 bases between them.

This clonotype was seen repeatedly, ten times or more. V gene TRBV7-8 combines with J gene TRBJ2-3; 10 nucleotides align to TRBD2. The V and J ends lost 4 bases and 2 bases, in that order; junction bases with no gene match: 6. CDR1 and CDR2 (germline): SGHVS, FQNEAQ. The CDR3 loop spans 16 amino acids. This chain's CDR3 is CASSSSGGAFTDTQYF. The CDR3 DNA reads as TGTGCCAGCAGCTCAAGCGGGGGGGCCTTCACAGATACGCAGTATTTT.

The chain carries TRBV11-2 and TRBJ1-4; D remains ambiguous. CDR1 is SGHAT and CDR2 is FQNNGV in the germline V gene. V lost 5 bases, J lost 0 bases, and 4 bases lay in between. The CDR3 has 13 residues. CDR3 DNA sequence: TGTGCCAGCAGCCCCTCAACTAATGAAAAACTGTTTTTT. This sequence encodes CASSPSTNEKLFF.